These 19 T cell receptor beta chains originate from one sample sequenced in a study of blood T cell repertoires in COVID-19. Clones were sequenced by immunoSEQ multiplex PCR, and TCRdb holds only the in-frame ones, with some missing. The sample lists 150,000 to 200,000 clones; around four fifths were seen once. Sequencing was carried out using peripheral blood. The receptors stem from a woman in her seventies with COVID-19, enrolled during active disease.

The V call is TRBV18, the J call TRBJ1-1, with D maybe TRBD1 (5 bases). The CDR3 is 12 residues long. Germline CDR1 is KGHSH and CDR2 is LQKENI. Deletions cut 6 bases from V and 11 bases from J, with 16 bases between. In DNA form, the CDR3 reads TGTGCCAGCTCCAAGACAGAGGTTGGGGCTTTCTTT. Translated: CASSKTEVGAFF.

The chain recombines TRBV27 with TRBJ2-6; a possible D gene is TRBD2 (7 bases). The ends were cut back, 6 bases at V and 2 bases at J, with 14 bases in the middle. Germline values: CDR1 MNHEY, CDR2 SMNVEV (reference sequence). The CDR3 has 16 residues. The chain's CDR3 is CASSLGGGTGANVLTF. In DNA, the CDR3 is TGTGCCAGCAGCTTAGGGGGGGGCACTGGGGCCAACGTCCTGACTTTC.

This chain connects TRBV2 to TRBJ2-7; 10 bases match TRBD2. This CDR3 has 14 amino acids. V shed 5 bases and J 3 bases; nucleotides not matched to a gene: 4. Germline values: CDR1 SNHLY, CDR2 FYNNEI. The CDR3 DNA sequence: TGTGCCAGCAGTCGGACTAGCGGCATCTACGAGCAGTACTTC. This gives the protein CASSRTSGIYEQYF.

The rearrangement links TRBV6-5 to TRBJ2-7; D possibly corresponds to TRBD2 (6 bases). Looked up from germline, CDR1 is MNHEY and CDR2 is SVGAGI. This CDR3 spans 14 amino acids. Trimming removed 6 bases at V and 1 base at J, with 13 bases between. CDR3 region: CASRIGRYSYEQYF. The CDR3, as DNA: TGTGCCAGCAGAATTGGGAGGTATTCCTACGAGCAGTACTTC.

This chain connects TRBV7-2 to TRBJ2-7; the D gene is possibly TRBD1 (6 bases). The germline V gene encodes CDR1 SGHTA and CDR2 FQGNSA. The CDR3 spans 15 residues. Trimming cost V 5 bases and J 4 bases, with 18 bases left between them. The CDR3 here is CASSEFPTGEYEQYF. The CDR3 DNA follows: TGTGCCAGCAGCGAATTTCCGACAGGTGAATACGAGCAGTACTTC.

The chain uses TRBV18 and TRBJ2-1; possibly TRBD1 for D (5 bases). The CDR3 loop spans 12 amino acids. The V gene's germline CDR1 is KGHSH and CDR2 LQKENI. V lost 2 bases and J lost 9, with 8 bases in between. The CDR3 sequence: CASSPGATEQFF. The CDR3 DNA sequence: TGTGCCAGCTCACCAGGGGCGACTGAGCAGTTCTTC.

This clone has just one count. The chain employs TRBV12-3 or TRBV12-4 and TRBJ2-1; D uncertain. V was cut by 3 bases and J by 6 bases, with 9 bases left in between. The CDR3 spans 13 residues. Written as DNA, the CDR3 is TGTGCCAGCAGTTTTCTAGAGACCAATGAGCAGTTCTTC. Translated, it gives CASSFLETNEQFF.

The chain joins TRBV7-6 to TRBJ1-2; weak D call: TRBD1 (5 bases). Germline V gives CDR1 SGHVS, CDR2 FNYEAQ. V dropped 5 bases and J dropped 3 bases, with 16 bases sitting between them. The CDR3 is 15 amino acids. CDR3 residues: CASSPRAGPDYGYTF. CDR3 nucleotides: TGTGCCAGCAGCCCTAGGGCAGGGCCGGACTATGGCTACACCTTC.

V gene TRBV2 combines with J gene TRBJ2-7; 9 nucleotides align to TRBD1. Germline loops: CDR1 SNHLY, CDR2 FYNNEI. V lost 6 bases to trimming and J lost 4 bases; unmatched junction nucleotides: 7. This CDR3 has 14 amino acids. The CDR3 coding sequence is TGTGCCAGCAGGGCATTGGACAGGGGATACGAGCAGTACTTC. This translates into CASRALDRGYEQYF.

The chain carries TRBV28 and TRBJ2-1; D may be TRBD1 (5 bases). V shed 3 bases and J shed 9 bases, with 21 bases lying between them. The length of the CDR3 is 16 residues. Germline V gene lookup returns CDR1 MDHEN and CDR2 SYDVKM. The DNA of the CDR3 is TGTGCCAGCAGTTTCACTCCCACCCATGCAGGGCTTGAGCAGTTCTTC. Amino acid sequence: CASSFTPTHAGLEQFF.

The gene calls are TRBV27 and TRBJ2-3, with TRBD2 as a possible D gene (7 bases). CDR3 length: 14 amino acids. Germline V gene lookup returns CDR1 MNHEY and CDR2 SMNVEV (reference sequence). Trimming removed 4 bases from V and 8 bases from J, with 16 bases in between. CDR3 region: CASSSWGGPGTQYF. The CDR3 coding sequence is TGTGCCAGCAGTTCCTGGGGGGGGCCGGGTACGCAGTATTTT.

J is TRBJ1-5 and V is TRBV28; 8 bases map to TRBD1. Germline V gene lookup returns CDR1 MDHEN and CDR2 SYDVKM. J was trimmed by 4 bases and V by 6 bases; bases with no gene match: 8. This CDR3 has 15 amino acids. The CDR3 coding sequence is TGTGCCAGCAGACTTCAGGGACAGGTTAATCAGCCCCAGCATTTT. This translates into CASRLQGQVNQPQHF.

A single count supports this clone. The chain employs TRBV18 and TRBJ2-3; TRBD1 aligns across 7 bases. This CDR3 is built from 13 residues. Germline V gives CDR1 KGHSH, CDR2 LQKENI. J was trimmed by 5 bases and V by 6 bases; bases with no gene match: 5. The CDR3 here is CASSRDSQDTQYF. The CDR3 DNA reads TGTGCCAGCTCTCGGGACAGTCAAGATACGCAGTATTTT.

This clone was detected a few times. The CDR3 DNA reads TGTGCCAGCAGTTTGGGCGTGACTGGGGCCAACGTCCTGACTTTC. Translation: CASSLGVTGANVLTF. The chain joins TRBV28 to TRBJ2-6; D unclear. Looked up from germline, CDR1 is MDHEN and CDR2 is SYDVKM. This CDR3 region has 15 residues. V lost 3 bases and J lost 2, with 8 bases in between.

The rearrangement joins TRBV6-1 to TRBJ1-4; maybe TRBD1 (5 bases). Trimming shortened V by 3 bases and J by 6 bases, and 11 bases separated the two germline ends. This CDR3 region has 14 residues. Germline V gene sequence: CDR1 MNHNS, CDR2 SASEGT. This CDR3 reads CASSDGAIDEKLFF. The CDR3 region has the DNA TGTGCCAGCAGTGATGGGGCAATAGATGAAAAACTGTTTTTT.

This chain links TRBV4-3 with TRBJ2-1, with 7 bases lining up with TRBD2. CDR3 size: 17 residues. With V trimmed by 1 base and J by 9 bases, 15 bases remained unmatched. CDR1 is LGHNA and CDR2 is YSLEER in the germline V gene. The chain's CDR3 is CASSQVLVGGSIGEQFF. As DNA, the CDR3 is TGCGCCAGCAGCCAAGTCCTCGTCGGCGGGAGTATCGGTGAGCAGTTCTTC.

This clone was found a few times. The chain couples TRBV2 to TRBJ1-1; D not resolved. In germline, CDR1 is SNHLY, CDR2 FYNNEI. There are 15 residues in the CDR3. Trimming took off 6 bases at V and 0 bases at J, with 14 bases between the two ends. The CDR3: CASRKEGRLNTEAFF. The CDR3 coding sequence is TGTGCCAGCAGGAAGGAGGGCAGATTGAACACTGAAGCTTTCTTT. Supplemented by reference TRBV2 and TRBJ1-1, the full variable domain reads EPEVTQTPSHQVTQMGQEVILRCVPISNHLYFYWYRQILGQKVEFLVSFYNNEISEKSEIFDDQFSVERPDGSNFTLKIRSTKLEDSAMYFCASRKEGRLNTEAFFGQGTRLTVV.

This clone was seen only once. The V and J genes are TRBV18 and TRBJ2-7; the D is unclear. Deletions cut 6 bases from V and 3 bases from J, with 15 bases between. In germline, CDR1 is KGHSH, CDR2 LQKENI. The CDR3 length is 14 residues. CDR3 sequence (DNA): TGTGCCAGCTCTCCTAATCTAGAGCTCTACGAGCAGTACTTC. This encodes CASSPNLELYEQYF.

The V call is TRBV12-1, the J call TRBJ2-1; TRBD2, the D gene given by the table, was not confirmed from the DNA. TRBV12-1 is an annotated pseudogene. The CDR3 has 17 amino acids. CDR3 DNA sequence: TGTGCCAGCAGCTGCATACAAGGGACTAGCGGGAACAATGAGCAGTTCTTC. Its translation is CASSCIQGTSGNNEQFF.